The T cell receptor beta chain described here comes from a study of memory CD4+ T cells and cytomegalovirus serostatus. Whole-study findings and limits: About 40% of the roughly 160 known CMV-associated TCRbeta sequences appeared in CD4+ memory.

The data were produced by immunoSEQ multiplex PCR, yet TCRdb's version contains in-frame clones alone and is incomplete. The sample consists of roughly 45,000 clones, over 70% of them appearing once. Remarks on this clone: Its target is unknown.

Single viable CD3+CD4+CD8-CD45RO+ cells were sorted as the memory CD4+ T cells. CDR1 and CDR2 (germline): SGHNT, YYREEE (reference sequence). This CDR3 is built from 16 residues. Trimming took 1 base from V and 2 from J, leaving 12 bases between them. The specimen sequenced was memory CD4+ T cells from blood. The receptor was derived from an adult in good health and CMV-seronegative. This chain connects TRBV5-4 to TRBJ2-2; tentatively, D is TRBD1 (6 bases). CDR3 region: CASSLFGQRNTGELFF. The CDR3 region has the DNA TGTGCCAGCAGCTTGTTCGGACAGAGAAACACCGGGGAGCTGTTTTTT.